The 27 T cell receptor beta chains in this list originate from one sample, sequenced in a study of beta chain features in type 1 diabetes. The study reverse transcribed the entire isolated RNA, so it sequenced expressed TCRB transcripts. The method was immunoSEQ multiplex PCR; TCRdb's version includes in-frame clones alone and lacks a portion of them. The sample gives fewer than 15,000 clones, around 43% of which show up once; around 0.97% is in the top ten. The sample taken for sequencing was stem cell memory CD4+ T cells from blood. The receptors come from a young man in good health.

The chain combines TRBV6-6 with TRBJ2-5, with D perhaps TRBD2 (6 bases). The CDR3 is made up of 12 amino acids. Trimming left V 7 bases short and J 3 bases short, with 9 bases between. Germline CDR1 reads MNHNY; CDR2 reads SVGAGI (reference sequence). The CDR3: CASTIAEETQYF. The CDR3 DNA reads TGTGCCAGCACCATAGCGGAAGAGACCCAGTACTTC.

This chain connects TRBV6-1 to TRBJ2-1; 9 bases map to TRBD1. Germline V lookup: CDR1 MNHNS, CDR2 SASEGT. Trimming at V came to 4 bases and at J to 8 bases, leaving 6 bases not matched to a gene. This CDR3 is 14 amino acids long. This chain's CDR3 is CASSGGQGLDEQFF. The CDR3 bases are TGTGCCAGCAGTGGGGGACAGGGTCTCGATGAGCAGTTCTTC.

This chain links TRBV30 with TRBJ2-5; D is perhaps TRBD2 (5 bases). CDR3 size: 13 residues. Deletions cut 3 bases from V and 5 bases from J, with 13 bases between. CDR1 is GTSNPN, CDR2 SVGIG, per germline (reference sequence). The CDR3 sequence: CAWSPGFGETQYF. The CDR3 DNA reads TGTGCCTGGAGCCCGGGATTTGGGGAGACCCAGTACTTC.

This clone was picked up a small number of times. The chain uses TRBV5-1 and TRBJ2-1, with TRBD2 matching over 7 bases. CDR1 and CDR2 (germline): SGHRS, YFSETQ. The trim removed 4 bases at V and 3 bases at J, leaving 7 bases unmatched. This CDR3 is 15 amino acids long. The CDR3 DNA sequence: TGCGCCAGCAGCGACGGGGGGACGGGCTACAATGAGCAGTTCTTC. It specifies CASSDGGTGYNEQFF.

The chain recombines TRBV4-1 with TRBJ1-4, with 8 bases fitting TRBD1. This CDR3 has 15 residues. In germline, CDR1 is MGHRA, CDR2 YSYEKL. The V gene end was trimmed by 0 bases and the J gene end by 6 bases; junction bases not matched to a gene: 3. The CDR3, as DNA: TGCGCCAGCAGCCAAGAAACAGGGGGGGATGAAAAACTGTTTTTT. It yields the protein CASSQETGGDEKLFF.

This clone is a singleton in its sample. The chain joins TRBV11-2 to TRBJ1-1; tentatively, D is TRBD1 (5 bases). The length of the CDR3 is 14 residues. The germline V gene encodes CDR1 SGHAT and CDR2 FQNNGV. The germline V and J ends were trimmed by 3 bases and 4 bases, with 12 bases remaining between them. CDR3 sequence reads: CASSFRQGTTEAFF. CDR3 in DNA: TGTGCCAGCAGCTTTCGGCAGGGTACCACTGAAGCTTTCTTT.

This clone was detected a few times. The chain carries TRBV5-1 and TRBJ2-7; TRBD1 agrees at 9 bases. The ends lost 4 bases at V and 6 bases at J; junction bases unmatched: 11. Looked up from germline, CDR1 is SGHRS and CDR2 is YFSETQ. This CDR3 comprises 15 residues. DNA for the CDR3: TGCGCCAGCAGCAGGCCGGGACAGGGTGGTTCCGAGCAGTACTTC. Translation: CASSRPGQGGSEQYF. The variable domain in full, completed from reference TRBV5-1 and TRBJ2-7, reads KAGVTQTPRYLIKTRGQQVTLSCSPISGHRSVSWYQQTPGQGLQFLFEYFSETQRNKGNFPGRFSGRQFSNSRSEMNVSTLELGDSALYLCASSRPGQGGSEQYFGPGTRLTVT.

The chain uses TRBV7-9 and TRBJ1-6; D call uncertain. The germline CDR1 and CDR2 sequences are SEHNR and FQNEAQ (reference sequence). This CDR3 is built from 16 residues. Trimming took 1 base from V and 3 from J, leaving 10 bases between them. CDR3 region: CASSLEFVYYNSPLHF. CDR3 coding DNA: TGTGCCAGCAGCTTAGAATTCGTATACTATAATTCACCCCTCCACTTT. Drawing the rest from reference TRBV7-9 and TRBJ1-6, the complete variable domain is DTGVSQNPRHKITKRGQNVTFRCDPISEHNRLYWYRQTLGQGPEFLTYFQNEAQLEKSRLLSDRFSAERPKGSFSTLEIQRTEQGDSAMYLCASSLEFVYYNSPLHFGNGTRLTVT.

The rearrangement links TRBV4-1 to TRBJ1-4, with D tentatively TRBD1 (5 bases). CDR3 length: 16 residues. CDR1 is MGHRA and CDR2 is YSYEKL in the germline V gene. The V gene lost 4 bases and the J gene lost 0 bases, with 12 bases spanning the gap. CDR3 protein: CASSRTRDSTNEKLFF. CDR3 coding DNA: TGCGCCAGCAGCCGCACCAGGGACTCAACTAATGAAAAACTGTTTTTT.

This clone was observed a handful of times. CDR3: CSVDPQFGQGYNEQFF. The CDR3 DNA sequence: TGCAGCGTTGACCCACAGTTTGGACAGGGCTACAATGAGCAGTTCTTC. The rearrangement links TRBV29-1 to TRBJ2-1; TRBD1 matches at 8 bases. The CDR3 has 16 amino acids. V lost 3 bases, J lost 3 bases, and 10 bases stayed unmatched. Germline CDR1 reads SQVTM; CDR2 reads ANQGSEA.

The rearrangement uses TRBV7-3 and TRBJ2-7; a weak D match, TRBD2 (6 bases). With 5 bases removed from V and 2 bases from J, the gap between germline ends came to 13 bases. The germline gives CDR1 SGHTA, CDR2 FQGTGA. The CDR3 runs 14 residues. CDR3 amino acids: CASSPAGGAYEQYF. The CDR3 region has the DNA TGTGCCAGCAGCCCGGCCGGGGGAGCCTACGAGCAGTACTTC.

This clone was seen more than once but under ten times. The rearrangement uses TRBV7-9 and TRBJ2-3, with 9 bases identical to TRBD1. The junction had 5 bases not matched to a gene; V was cut back by 5 bases and J by 5 bases. In germline, CDR1 is SEHNR, CDR2 FQNEAQ (reference sequence). The CDR3 has 14 amino acids. CDR3 sequence (DNA): TGTGCCAGCAGCCGCCGGGACAGGGAAGATACGCAGTATTTT. Protein: CASSRRDREDTQYF. The entire variable domain, with the rest obtained from reference TRBV7-9 and TRBJ2-3, is as follows: DTGVSQNPRHKITKRGQNVTFRCDPISEHNRLYWYRQTLGQGPEFLTYFQNEAQLEKSRLLSDRFSAERPKGSFSTLEIQRTEQGDSAMYLCASSRRDREDTQYFGPGTRLTVL.

The rearrangement uses TRBV7-2 and TRBJ2-3; D is uncertain. The CDR3 is 14 amino acids. CDR1 is SGHTA and CDR2 is FQGNSA in the germline V gene. The ends were cut back, 2 bases at V and 2 bases at J, with 8 bases in the middle. The DNA for the CDR3 is TGTGCCAGCAGCTTATCGGCGGACACAGATACGCAGTATTTT. This codes for CASSLSADTDTQYF.

The chain combines TRBV14 with TRBJ2-1, with D unresolved. CDR1 and CDR2 (germline): SGHDN, FVKESK. CDR3 size: 14 residues. V lost 2 bases and J lost 2, with 7 bases in between. The CDR3 loop is CASSQHNTYNEQFF. CDR3 coding DNA: TGTGCCAGCAGCCAACACAATACCTACAATGAGCAGTTCTTC.

This chain uses TRBV6-5 with TRBJ1-3; weak D call: TRBD1 (6 bases). Trimming left V 5 bases short and J 2 bases short, with 13 bases between. Germline CDR1 and CDR2: MNHEY and SVGAGI. The length of the CDR3 is 15 residues. This chain's CDR3 is CASSTPRTAGNTIYF. The DNA of the CDR3 is TGTGCCAGCAGTACGCCCCGGACAGCTGGAAACACCATATATTTT.

The chain uses TRBV5-1 and TRBJ1-2, with TRBD1 identical over 9 bases. Unmatched junction bases numbered 9, after V lost 1 base and J lost 8 bases. The CDR3 has 15 residues. Germline V lookup: CDR1 SGHRS, CDR2 YFSETQ. In nucleotides, the CDR3 is TGCGCCAGCAGCTTGTTGGGACAGGGTGTATGGGGCTACACCTTC. Translating it yields CASSLLGQGVWGYTF.

The gene calls are TRBV5-6 and TRBJ1-6; TRBD1 agrees at 10 bases. The CDR3 consists of 17 residues. CDR1 and CDR2 (germline): SGHDT, YYEEEE. V was clipped by 3 bases and J by 3 bases; unmatched bases: 6. The CDR3 sequence is CASSYGTGASYNSPLHF. The CDR3 bases are TGTGCCAGCAGCTACGGGACAGGGGCGAGCTATAATTCACCCCTCCACTTT.

This chain joins TRBV11-2 and TRBJ1-2; 10 bases match TRBD1. Trimming at V came to 2 bases and at J to 6 bases, leaving 3 bases not matched to a gene. The length of the CDR3 is 14 residues. The germline V gene has CDR1 SGHAT and CDR2 FQNNGV. In DNA form, the CDR3 reads TGTGCCAGCAGCTTATGGGACAGGGGTAATGGCTACACCTTC. It is translated as CASSLWDRGNGYTF.

This clone was seen only a few times. This chain links TRBV11-2 with TRBJ2-5; possibly TRBD2 for D (6 bases). With 5 bases removed from V and 5 bases from J, the gap between germline ends came to 18 bases. The CDR3 consists of 15 residues. CDR1 is SGHAT, CDR2 FQNNGV, per germline. The CDR3 nucleotides read TGTGCCAGCAGCCCGAAAGGGGAGGTTGTGGAGACCCAGTACTTC. It encodes CASSPKGEVVETQYF.

V usage is TRBV4-3 and J usage is TRBJ1-1, with 9 bases fitting TRBD1. Losses at the gene ends were 2 bases for V and 2 bases for J; bases not matched to a gene: 0. The CDR3 sequence is 14 residues long. Germline CDR1 is LGHNA and CDR2 is YSLEER. CDR3 sequence: CASSQTGGNTEAFF. In DNA, the CDR3 is TGCGCCAGCAGCCAAACAGGGGGCAACACTGAAGCTTTCTTT.

The chain is built from TRBV7-9 and TRBJ2-5; 9 positions agree with TRBD2. Germline-derived CDR1 and CDR2 are SEHNR and FQNEAQ (reference sequence). V was pared by 3 bases and J by 5 bases, with 10 bases of the junction left unmatched. This CDR3 has 16 amino acids. The CDR3 loop is CASSFPTSGGSETQYF. The CDR3 region has the DNA TGTGCCAGCAGCTTTCCTACAAGCGGGGGGTCGGAGACCCAGTACTTC. Supplemented by reference TRBV7-9 and TRBJ2-5, the full variable domain reads DTGVSQNPRHKITKRGQNVTFRCDPISEHNRLYWYRQTLGQGPEFLTYFQNEAQLEKSRLLSDRFSAERPKGSFSTLEIQRTEQGDSAMYLCASSFPTSGGSETQYFGPGTRLLVL.

The chain recombines TRBV5-4 with TRBJ2-4, with TRBD2 matching over 15 bases. V trimming: 4 bases; J trimming: 0 bases; junction bases outside the gene matches: 11. CDR1 and CDR2 (germline): SGHNT, YYREEE (reference sequence). CDR3 length equals 20 residues. CDR3 DNA sequence: TGTGCCAGCAGCCCCTCCGGACTAGCGGGGGGGCCTGTAGCCAAAAACATTCAGTACTTC. Protein product: CASSPSGLAGGPVAKNIQYF.

This clone was detected a few times. The genes are TRBV7-8 and TRBJ2-3; D gene unclear. The CDR3 has 14 amino acids. The V end was cut by 0 bases, the J end by 4 bases, with 8 bases between. Germline V gene data show CDR1 as SGHVS and CDR2 as FQNEAQ. This CDR3 is CASSLASKADTQYF. The CDR3 nucleotides read TGTGCCAGCAGCTTAGCTAGCAAGGCAGATACGCAGTATTTT.

The rearrangement joins TRBV6-5 to TRBJ1-2; D remains ambiguous. The CDR3 loop spans 14 amino acids. Germline CDR1 MNHEY, CDR2 SVGAGI. Trimming removed 0 bases at V and 4 bases at J, with 9 bases between. CDR3 bases: TGTGCCAGCAGTTACTCCACAGACCTCTATGGCTACACCTTC. The encoded protein is CASSYSTDLYGYTF.

This clone has a single count. This CDR3 is missing its conserved last phenylalanine or tryptophan, likely due to a read error. V and J are TRBV15 and TRBJ1-1; D uncertain. Germline CDR1 LNHNV, CDR2 YYDKDF (reference sequence). The CDR3 extends over 14 amino acids. The V gene lost 5 bases and the J gene lost 3 bases, with 13 bases spanning the gap. The CDR3: CATSLNGWDTEAFL. In DNA, the CDR3 is TGTGCCACCAGCCTGAACGGATGGGACACTGAAGCTTTCCTT.

This clone was detected only a few times. J is TRBJ1-5 and V is TRBV7-2; 8 nucleotides agree with TRBD1. This CDR3 region has 15 residues. V shed 3 bases, J shed 5 bases, and the junction held 6 bases outside the gene matches. The V gene's germline CDR1 is SGHTA and CDR2 FQGNSA. DNA of the CDR3: TGTGCCAGCAGCTTCCAGACAGGGGCGGATCAGCCCCAGCATTTT. Its translation: CASSFQTGADQPQHF. Combining the CDR3 with reference TRBV7-2 and TRBJ1-5 gives the whole variable domain GAGVSQSPSNKVTEKGKDVELRCDPISGHTALYWYRQSLGQGLEFLIYFQGNSAPDKSGLPSDRFSAERTGGSVSTLTIQRTQQEDSAVYLCASSFQTGADQPQHFGDGTRLSIL.

This clone was counted a few times. The chain is built from TRBV28 and TRBJ2-7; 8 bases map to TRBD1. The CDR3 sequence is 13 residues long. The V segment lost 10 bases and the J segment 2 bases; nucleotides outside the gene matches: 7. Germline values: CDR1 MDHEN, CDR2 SYDVKM. The CDR3 DNA reads TGTGCCACCCTGGACAGGGCAACCTACGAGCAGTACTTC. Protein: CATLDRATYEQYF. Using reference TRBV28 and TRBJ2-7 for the parts outside the CDR3, the full variable domain is DVKVTQSSRYLVKRTGEKVFLECVQDMDHENMFWYRQDPGLGLRLIYFSYDVKMKEKGDIPEGYSVSREKKERFSLILESASTNQTSMYLCATLDRATYEQYFGPGTRLTVT.